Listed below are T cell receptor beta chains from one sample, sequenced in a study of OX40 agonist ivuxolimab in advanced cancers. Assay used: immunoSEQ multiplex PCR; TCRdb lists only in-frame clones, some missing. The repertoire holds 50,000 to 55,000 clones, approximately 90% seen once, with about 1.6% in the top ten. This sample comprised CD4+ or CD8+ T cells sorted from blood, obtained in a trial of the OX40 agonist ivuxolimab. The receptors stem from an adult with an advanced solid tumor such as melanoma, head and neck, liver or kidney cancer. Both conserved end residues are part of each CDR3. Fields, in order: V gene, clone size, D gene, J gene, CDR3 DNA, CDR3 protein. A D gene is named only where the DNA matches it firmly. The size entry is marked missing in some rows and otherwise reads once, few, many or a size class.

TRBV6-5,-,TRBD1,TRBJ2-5,TGTGCCAGCAGAGGGACAGGGGAAGAGACCCAGTACTTC,CASRGTGEETQYF
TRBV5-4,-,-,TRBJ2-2,TGTGCCAGCAGCTTGGACCGCACCGGGGAGCTGTTTTTT,CASSLDRTGELFF
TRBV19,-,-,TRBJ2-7,TGTGCCAGTAGCCTACAGGGATTCACTGGCGAGCAGTACTTC,CASSLQGFTGEQYF
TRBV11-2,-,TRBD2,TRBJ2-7,TGTGCCAGCAGCTTTTGGGGGGAGGGTTCCGACGAGCAGTACTTC,CASSFWGEGSDEQYF
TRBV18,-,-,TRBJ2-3,TGTGCCAGCTCACCACCGATGAATACGCAGTATTTT,CASSPPMNTQYF
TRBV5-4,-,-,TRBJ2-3,TGTGCCAGCAGCTTGGGTTTAGCCGGGGGCACAGATACGCAGTATTTT,CASSLGLAGGTDTQYF
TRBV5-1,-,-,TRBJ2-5,TGCGCCAGCAGTACGATTCTGGGGCAAGAGACCCAGTACTTC,CASSTILGQETQYF
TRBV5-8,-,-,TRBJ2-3,TGTGCCAGCAGCTTCTCTCGGGTCACAGATACGCAGTATTTT,CASSFSRVTDTQYF
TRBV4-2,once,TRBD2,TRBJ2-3,TGTGCCAGCAGCCAAATAGCGGGAGTAGCAGATACGCAGTATTTT,CASSQIAGVADTQYF
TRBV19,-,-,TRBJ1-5,TGTGCCAGTAGTATTTTAGATGATGGTTATAGCAATCAGCCCCAGCATTTT,CASSILDDGYSNQPQHF
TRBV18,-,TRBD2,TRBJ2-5,TGTGCCAGCCGGGGGGGCCAAGAGACCCAGTACTTC,CASRGGQETQYF
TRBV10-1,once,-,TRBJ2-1,TGCGCCAGCCAGGCAGGGGATTACAATGAGCAGTTCTTC,CASQAGDYNEQFF
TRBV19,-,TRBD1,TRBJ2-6,TGTGCCAGTAGTGGGACAGGGTCCAACGTCCTGACTTTC,CASSGTGSNVLTF
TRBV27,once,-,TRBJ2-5,TGTGCCAGCAGTTTACTGGGCGAGACCCAGTACTTC,CASSLLGETQYF
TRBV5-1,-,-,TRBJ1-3,TGCGCCAGCAGCCCTACAGGGACCTACTCTGGAAACACCATATATTTT,CASSPTGTYSGNTIYF
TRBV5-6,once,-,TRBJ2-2,TGTGCCAGCAGAATGCAGCTGAACACCGGGGAGCTGTTTTTT,CASRMQLNTGELFF
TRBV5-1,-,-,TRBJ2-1,TGCGCCAGCAGCTTTCTTGACGGGAGCAATGAGCAGTTCTTC,CASSFLDGSNEQFF
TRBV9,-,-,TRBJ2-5,TGTGCCAGCAGCGTAGGAAATAGCGGTCTTCAAGAGACCCAGTACTTC,CASSVGNSGLQETQYF
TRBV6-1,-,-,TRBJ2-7,TGTGCCAGCAGAAGGACCTTGGACTACGAGCAGTACTTC,CASRRTLDYEQYF
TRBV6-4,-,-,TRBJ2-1,TGTGCCAGCAGTAGTACAGGAGGTTATGAGCAGTTCTTC,CASSSTGGYEQFF
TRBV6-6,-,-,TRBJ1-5,TGTGCCAGCAGTTACTCGATTCGGGGACCTAATCAGCCCCAGCATTTT,CASSYSIRGPNQPQHF
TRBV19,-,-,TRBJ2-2,TGTGCCAGTAGTACTACAGGCGCCGGGGAGCTGTTTTTT,CASSTTGAGELFF
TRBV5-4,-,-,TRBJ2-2,TGTGCCAGCAGCTTGTCTCAGGACACCGGGGAGCTGTTTTTT,CASSLSQDTGELFF
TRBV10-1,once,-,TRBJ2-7,TGCGCCATAGGGGGGGATCTCGAGCAGTACTTC,CAIGGDLEQYF
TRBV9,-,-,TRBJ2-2,TGTGCCAGCCGCGGTGGGCAGGTAGCCACCGGGGAGCTGTTTTTT,CASRGGQVATGELFF
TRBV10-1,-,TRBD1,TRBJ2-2,TGCGCCAGCAGTGACCCCGGGGCAGGGGGCTTTTCCGGGGAGCTGTTTTTT,CASSDPGAGGFSGELFF
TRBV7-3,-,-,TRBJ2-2,TGTGCCAGCAGGAGGACTTTAAACACCGGGGAGCTGTTTTTT,CASRRTLNTGELFF
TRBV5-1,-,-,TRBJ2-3,TGCGCCAGCAGCTCCGAGGGGGGGCAGAAGACGCAGTATTTT,CASSSEGGQKTQYF
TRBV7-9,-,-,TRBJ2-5,TGTGCCAGCAGCCCTCTGGGGGCAGGGCGGCAAGAGACCCAGTACTTC,CASSPLGAGRQETQYF
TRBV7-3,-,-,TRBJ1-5,TGTGCCAGCAGCCCAGATAGCAATCAGCCCCAGCATTTT,CASSPDSNQPQHF
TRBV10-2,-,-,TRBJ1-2,TGCGCCAGCAGTGAGTCAGGGGGATTCTATGGCTACACCTTC,CASSESGGFYGYTF
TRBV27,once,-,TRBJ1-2,TGTGCCAGCAGTCCTACCGACAGACTCTATGGCTACACCTTC,CASSPTDRLYGYTF
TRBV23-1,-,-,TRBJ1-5,TGCGCCAGCAGCGAGGACGGAATGATCAATCAGCCCCAGCATTTT,CASSEDGMINQPQHF
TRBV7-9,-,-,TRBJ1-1,TGTGCCAGCGAGGACACGGGGGCAACCACTGAAGCTTTCTTT,CASEDTGATTEAFF
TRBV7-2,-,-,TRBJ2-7,TGTGCCAGCAGCTCGTCAGGGGCTAAGCAGTACTTC,CASSSSGAKQYF
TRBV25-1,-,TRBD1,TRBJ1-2,TGTGCCAGCAGTGAATATCGACAGGGGGCGGGGGGCTACACCTTC,CASSEYRQGAGGYTF
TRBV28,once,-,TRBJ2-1,TGTGCCAGCTTCTCCACGGGCCGGGCTAACAATGAGCAGTTCTTC,CASFSTGRANNEQFF
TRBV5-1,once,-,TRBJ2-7,TGCGCCAGCAGCGCCCAGACAGCATCCTACGAGCAGTACTTC,CASSAQTASYEQYF
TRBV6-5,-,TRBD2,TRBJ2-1,TGTGCCAACGGCGGACTAGCGGGTAATGAGCAGTTCTTC,CANGGLAGNEQFF
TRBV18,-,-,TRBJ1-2,TGTGCCAGCTCACCTTCGGACACCCACTATGGCTACACCTTC,CASSPSDTHYGYTF
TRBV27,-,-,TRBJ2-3,TGTGCCAGCAGTTTATATAAGGGGCCGATCACAGATACGCAGTATTTT,CASSLYKGPITDTQYF
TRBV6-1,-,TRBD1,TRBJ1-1,TGTGCCAGCAATCAATACAGGGGTAACACTGAAGCTTTCTTT,CASNQYRGNTEAFF